This section outlines one T cell receptor (beta chain) sequence together with its context. This entry is derived from a study of T cell changes during pregnancy in multiple sclerosis. CDR1 is SGHTA, CDR2 FQGNSA, per germline. The CDR3 runs 13 residues. The germline V and J ends were trimmed by 4 bases and 3 bases, with 7 bases remaining between them. Only in-frame clones appear in the TCRdb table, and some are missing; sequencing was by immunoSEQ multiplex PCR. Of roughly 38,000 clones in the sample, roughly nine tenths were seen once. The input for sequencing was peripheral blood, taken in the third trimester of pregnancy. The clonotype originates from a female donor in good health, enrolled as a control in a pregnancy study. The chain has TRBV7-2 and TRBJ2-1; the D is unclear. The CDR3 DNA reads as TGTGCCAGCAGCTCATCAAACTACAATGAGCAGTTCTTC. Its protein product is CASSSSNYNEQFF.